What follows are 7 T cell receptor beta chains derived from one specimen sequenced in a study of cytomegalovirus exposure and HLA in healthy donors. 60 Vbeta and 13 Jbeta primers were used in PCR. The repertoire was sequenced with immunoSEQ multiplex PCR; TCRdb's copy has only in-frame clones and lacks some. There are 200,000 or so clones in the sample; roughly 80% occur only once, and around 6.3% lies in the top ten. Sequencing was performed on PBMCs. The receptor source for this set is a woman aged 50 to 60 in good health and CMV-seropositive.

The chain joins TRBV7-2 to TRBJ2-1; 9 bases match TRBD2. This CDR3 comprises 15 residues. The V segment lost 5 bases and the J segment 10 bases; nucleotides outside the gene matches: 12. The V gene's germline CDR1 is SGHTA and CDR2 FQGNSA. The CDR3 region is CASSPDPGLAGEQFF. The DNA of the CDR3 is TGTGCCAGCAGCCCAGATCCGGGACTAGCAGGCGAGCAGTTCTTC.

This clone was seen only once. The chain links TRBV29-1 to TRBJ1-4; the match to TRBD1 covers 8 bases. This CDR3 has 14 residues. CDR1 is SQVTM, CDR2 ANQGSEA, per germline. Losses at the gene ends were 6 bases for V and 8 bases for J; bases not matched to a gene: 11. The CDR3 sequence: CSVKGGTGGEKLFF. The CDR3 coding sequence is TGCAGCGTGAAGGGGGGGACAGGTGGAGAAAAACTGTTTTTT.

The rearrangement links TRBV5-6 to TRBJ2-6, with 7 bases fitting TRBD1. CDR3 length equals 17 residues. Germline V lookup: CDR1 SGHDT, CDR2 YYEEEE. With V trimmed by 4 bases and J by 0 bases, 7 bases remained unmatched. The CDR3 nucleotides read TGTGCCAGCAGCGGGCAGACAGGGTTCTCTGGGGCCAACGTCCTGACTTTC. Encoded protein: CASSGQTGFSGANVLTF.

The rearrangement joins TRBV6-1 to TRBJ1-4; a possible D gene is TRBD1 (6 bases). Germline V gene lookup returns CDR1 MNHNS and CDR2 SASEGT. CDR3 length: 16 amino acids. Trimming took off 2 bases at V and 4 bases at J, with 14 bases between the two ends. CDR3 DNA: TGTGCCAGCAGTGAATACAACAGGGCCCGTAATGAAAAACTGTTTTTT. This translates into CASSEYNRARNEKLFF.

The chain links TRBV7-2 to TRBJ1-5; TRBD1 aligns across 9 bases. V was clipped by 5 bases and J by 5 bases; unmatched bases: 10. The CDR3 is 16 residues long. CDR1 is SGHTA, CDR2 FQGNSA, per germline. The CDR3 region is CASSLGQGPNDQPQHF. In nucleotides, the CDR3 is TGTGCCAGCAGCCTGGGACAGGGTCCTAATGATCAGCCCCAGCATTTT.

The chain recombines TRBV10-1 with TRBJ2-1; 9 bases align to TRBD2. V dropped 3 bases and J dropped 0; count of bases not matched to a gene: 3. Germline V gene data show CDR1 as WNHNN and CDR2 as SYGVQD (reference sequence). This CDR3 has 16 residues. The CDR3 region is CASSDLAGDSYNEQFF. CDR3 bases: TGCGCCAGCAGTGATTTAGCGGGAGACTCCTACAATGAGCAGTTCTTC.

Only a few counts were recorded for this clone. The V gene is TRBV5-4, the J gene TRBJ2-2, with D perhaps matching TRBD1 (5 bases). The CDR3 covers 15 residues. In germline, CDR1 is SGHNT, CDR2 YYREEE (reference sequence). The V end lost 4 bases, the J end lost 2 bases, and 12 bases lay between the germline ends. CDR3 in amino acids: CASSIVTVNTGELFF. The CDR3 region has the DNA TGTGCCAGCAGCATCGTGACAGTTAACACCGGGGAGCTGTTTTTT.